A selection of T cell receptor beta chains follows, all from one sample in a study of cytomegalovirus exposure and HLA in healthy donors. Method: immunoSEQ multiplex PCR; TCRdb's copy keeps in-frame clones and lacks some. The table has nearly 100,000 clones, around 77% seen once. The sequenced sample consisted of PBMCs. Receptors were obtained from a woman aged 60-75 years in good health and CMV-seropositive. The CDR3 runs from the conserved cysteine through the conserved F or W. Each record gives: J gene, V gene, D gene, CDR3 length, clone size, CDR3 protein, CDR3 DNA. D genes are given only for firm matches. A row's size may be missing; if present it is once, few, many or a size class.

J: TRBJ1-5
V: TRBV19
D: NA
length: 14
size: NA
CDR3: CASSPTGSRQPQHF
DNA: TGTGCCAGTAGTCCCACAGGGAGTAGGCAGCCCCAGCATTTT

J: TRBJ2-3
V: TRBV5-4
D: TRBD1
length: 17
size: NA
CDR3: CASSLGGQGAYSDTQYF
DNA: TGTGCCAGCAGCCTTGGGGGACAGGGTGCGTATTCAGATACGCAGTATTTT

J: TRBJ2-1
V: TRBV28
D: TRBD2
length: 16
size: NA
CDR3: CASSPSLGTRYNEQFF
DNA: TGTGCCAGCAGTCCCTCCCTCGGGACTAGGTACAATGAGCAGTTCTTC

J: TRBJ1-6
V: TRBV30
D: TRBD1
length: 14
size: NA
CDR3: CASTRQGPNSPLHF
DNA: TGTGCCTCCACGAGACAGGGACCTAATTCACCCCTCCACTTT

J: TRBJ1-5
V: TRBV19
D: NA
length: 13
size: NA
CDR3: CASSITGDQPQHF
DNA: TGTGCCAGTAGTATTACGGGGGATCAGCCCCAGCATTTT

J: TRBJ2-1
V: TRBV6-1
D: NA
length: 13
size: NA
CDR3: CASSETRNNEQFF
DNA: TGTGCCAGCAGTGAAACTAGAAACAATGAGCAGTTCTTC

J: TRBJ1-5
V: TRBV6-6
D: TRBD1
length: 16
size: NA
CDR3: CASRRQGTLRNQPQHF
DNA: TGTGCCAGCAGGCGACAGGGGACCCTTCGCAATCAGCCCCAGCATTTT

J: TRBJ1-4
V: TRBV5-4
D: NA
length: 18
size: NA
CDR3: CASSVREGRTATNEKLFF
DNA: TGTGCCAGCAGCGTCCGGGAGGGCCGAACCGCAACTAATGAAAAACTGTTTTTT

J: TRBJ2-1
V: TRBV7-3
D: TRBD2
length: 13
size: NA
CDR3: CASSTGTSNEQFF
DNA: TGTGCCAGCAGTACCGGGACTAGCAATGAGCAGTTCTTC

J: TRBJ2-7
V: TRBV19
D: TRBD2
length: 13
size: NA
CDR3: CASSSGLAYEQYF
DNA: TGTGCCAGTAGTTCGGGACTAGCGTACGAGCAGTACTTC

J: TRBJ2-3
V: TRBV6-6
D: TRBD1
length: 14
size: once
CDR3: CASSSGQFPDTQYF
DNA: TGTGCCAGCAGTTCGGGACAGTTCCCAGATACGCAGTATTTT

J: TRBJ2-1
V: TRBV5-4
D: TRBD2
length: 14
size: few
CDR3: CASSLATSGGEQFF
DNA: TGTGCCAGCAGCTTAGCAACTAGCGGGGGTGAGCAGTTCTTC

J: TRBJ1-1
V: TRBV5-1
D: TRBD1
length: 17
size: few
CDR3: CASSGGDRDALDTEAFF
DNA: TGCGCCAGCAGCGGGGGGGACAGGGACGCGTTAGACACTGAAGCTTTCTTT

J: TRBJ2-5
V: TRBV11-2
D: TRBD2
length: 13
size: NA
CDR3: CASSVGGRETQYF
DNA: TGTGCCAGCAGCGTGGGGGGGAGAGAGACCCAGTACTTC

J: TRBJ2-1
V: TRBV9
D: TRBD2
length: 14
size: NA
CDR3: CASSVGLAGVEQFF
DNA: TGTGCCAGCAGCGTAGGACTAGCGGGAGTTGAGCAGTTCTTC

J: TRBJ1-5
V: TRBV30
D: TRBD1
length: 13
size: NA
CDR3: CAWRGQEGQPQHF
DNA: TGTGCCTGGAGGGGACAGGAGGGACAGCCCCAGCATTTT

J: TRBJ1-5
V: TRBV10-1
D: TRBD1
length: 17
size: NA
CDR3: CASSDPRDRPSNQPQHF
DNA: TGCGCCAGCAGTGACCCTAGGGACAGACCATCCAATCAGCCCCAGCATTTT

J: TRBJ1-2
V: TRBV14
D: NA
length: 16
size: NA
CDR3: CASSYDQGTLDYGYTF
DNA: TGTGCCAGCAGCTACGACCAGGGGACCTTGGACTATGGCTACACCTTC

J: TRBJ2-2
V: TRBV11-2
D: NA
length: 13
size: NA
CDR3: CASSLLRAGELFF
DNA: TGTGCCAGCAGCTTACTCAGGGCCGGGGAGCTGTTTTTT

J: TRBJ2-3
V: TRBV5-1
D: TRBD1
length: 15
size: NA
CDR3: CASSPRGQGIDTQYF
DNA: TGCGCCAGCAGCCCACGGGGACAGGGGATAGATACGCAGTATTTT

J: TRBJ2-7
V: TRBV13
D: NA
length: 13
size: NA
CDR3: CASNQDSSYEQYF
DNA: TGTGCCAGCAATCAGGATTCCTCCTACGAGCAGTACTTC

J: TRBJ2-1
V: TRBV28
D: NA
length: 14
size: NA
CDR3: CATQGGPLKNEQFF
DNA: TGTGCCACCCAAGGGGGACCGCTGAAGAATGAGCAGTTCTTC

J: TRBJ2-2
V: TRBV2
D: TRBD1
length: 15
size: NA
CDR3: CASAGQGLDTGELFF
DNA: TGTGCCAGCGCGGGACAGGGGTTGGACACCGGGGAGCTGTTTTTT

J: TRBJ2-7
V: TRBV5-1
D: NA
length: 11
size: few
CDR3: CASSLGAEQYF
DNA: TGCGCCAGCAGCTTGGGCGCAGAGCAGTACTTC

J: TRBJ2-2
V: TRBV6-6
D: TRBD1
length: 16
size: NA
CDR3: CASSYLQGAGTGELFF
DNA: TGTGCCAGCAGTTACTTACAGGGGGCTGGGACCGGGGAGCTGTTTTTT

J: TRBJ2-3
V: TRBV9
D: TRBD1
length: 16
size: NA
CDR3: CASSPRAGTGGDTQYF
DNA: TGTGCCAGCAGCCCACGGGCCGGGACAGGAGGAGATACGCAGTATTTT

J: TRBJ1-2
V: TRBV19
D: NA
length: 16
size: NA
CDR3: CASSASDRSRNYGYTF
DNA: TGTGCCAGTAGTGCCTCCGACAGGTCGAGGAACTATGGCTACACCTTC